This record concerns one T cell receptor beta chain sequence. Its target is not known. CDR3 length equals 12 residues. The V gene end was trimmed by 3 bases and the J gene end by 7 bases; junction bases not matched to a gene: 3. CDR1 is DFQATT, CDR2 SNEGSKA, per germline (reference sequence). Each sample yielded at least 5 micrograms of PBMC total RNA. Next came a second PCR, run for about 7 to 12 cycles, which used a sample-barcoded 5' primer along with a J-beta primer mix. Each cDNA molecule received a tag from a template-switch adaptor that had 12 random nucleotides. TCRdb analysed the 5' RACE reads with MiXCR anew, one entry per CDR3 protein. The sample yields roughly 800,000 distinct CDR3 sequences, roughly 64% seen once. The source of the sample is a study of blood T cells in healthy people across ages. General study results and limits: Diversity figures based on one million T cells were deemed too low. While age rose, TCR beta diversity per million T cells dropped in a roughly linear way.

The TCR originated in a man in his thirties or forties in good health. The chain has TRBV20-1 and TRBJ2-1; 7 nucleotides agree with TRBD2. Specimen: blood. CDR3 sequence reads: CSAREAGNEQFF. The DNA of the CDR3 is TGCAGTGCTAGGGAAGCGGGGAATGAGCAGTTCTTC.